The source of this T cell receptor (beta chain) is a study of shared clonotypes between healthy human individuals. Broader study findings: Larger estimated richness was generally recorded for naive subsets relative to memory subsets. Donor clonotype sharing was expected to depend on sequencing depth.

As to this clone: Its antigen is still unknown.

CD8 cells regarded as naive lacked CD45RO, were positively chosen for CCR7, and omitted terminally differentiated effector memory CD45RA+ cells. Trimming removed 7 bases from V and 1 base from J, with 14 bases in between. In germline, CDR1 is SNHLY, CDR2 FYNNEI. The CDR3 covers 15 residues. The sorted-subset replicate PCRs were given around 200 ng DNA, which is approximately 30,000 T cell genomes. The method was immunoSEQ multiplex PCR; TCRdb's version includes in-frame clones alone and lacks a portion of them. The sample holds over 2,000,000 clones, just over 90% seen once. Source material: naive CD8+ T cells from PBMCs. This TCR came from a young man in good health. Some clones in this sample may be carry-over from other donors' samples. The rearrangement joins TRBV2 to TRBJ1-5; possible D gene TRBD1, 5 bases. The CDR3 DNA reads TGTGCCAGCAACAATTATCCAGGGAGCAATCAGCCCCAGCATTTT. Translation gives CASNNYPGSNQPQHF.